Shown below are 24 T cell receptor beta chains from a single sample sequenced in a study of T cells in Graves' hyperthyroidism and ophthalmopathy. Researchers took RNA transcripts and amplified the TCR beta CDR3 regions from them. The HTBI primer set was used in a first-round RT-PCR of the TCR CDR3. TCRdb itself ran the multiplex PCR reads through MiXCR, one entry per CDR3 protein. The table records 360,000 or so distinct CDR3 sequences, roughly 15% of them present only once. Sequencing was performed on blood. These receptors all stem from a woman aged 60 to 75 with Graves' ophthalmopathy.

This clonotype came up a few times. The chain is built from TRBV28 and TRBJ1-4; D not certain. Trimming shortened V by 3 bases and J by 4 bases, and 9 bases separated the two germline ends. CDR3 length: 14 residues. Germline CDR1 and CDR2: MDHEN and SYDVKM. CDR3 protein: CASSFRSINEKLFF. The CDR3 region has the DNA TGTGCCAGCAGTTTCAGGAGCATTAATGAAAAACTGTTTTTT.

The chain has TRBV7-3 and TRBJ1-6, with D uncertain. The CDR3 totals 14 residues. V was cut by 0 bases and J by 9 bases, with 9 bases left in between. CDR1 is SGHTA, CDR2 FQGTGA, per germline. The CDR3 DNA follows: TGTGCCAGCAGCTTAACGGGGTCCGGTTCACCCCTCCACTTT. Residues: CASSLTGSGSPLHF.

The CDR3 nucleotides are TGTGCCAGCAGCTTCACAGGGTCAAATGAAAAACTGTTTTTT. Translation: CASSFTGSNEKLFF. The gene calls are TRBV7-8 and TRBJ1-4, with D possibly matching TRBD1 (6 bases). Trimming pared 3 bases from V and 5 bases from J, leaving 10 bases between. CDR1 SGHVS and CDR2 FQNEAQ come from the germline V gene. The CDR3 length is 14 residues.

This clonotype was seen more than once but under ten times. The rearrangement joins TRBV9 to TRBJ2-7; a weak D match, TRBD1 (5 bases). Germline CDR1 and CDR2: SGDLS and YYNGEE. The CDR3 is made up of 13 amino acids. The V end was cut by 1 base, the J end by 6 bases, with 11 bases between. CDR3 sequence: CASSVSRASEQYF. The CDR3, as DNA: TGTGCCAGCAGCGTATCCAGGGCCAGCGAGCAGTACTTC.

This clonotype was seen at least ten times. The CDR3 region is CAWSVPGEKLFF. The CDR3 DNA is TGTGCCTGGAGTGTTCCGGGGGAAAAACTGTTTTTT. The chain links TRBV30 to TRBJ1-4, with D unclear. From germline, CDR1 is GTSNPN and CDR2 SVGIG (reference sequence). The CDR3 consists of 12 residues. V shed 0 bases and J shed 8 bases, with 7 bases lying between them.

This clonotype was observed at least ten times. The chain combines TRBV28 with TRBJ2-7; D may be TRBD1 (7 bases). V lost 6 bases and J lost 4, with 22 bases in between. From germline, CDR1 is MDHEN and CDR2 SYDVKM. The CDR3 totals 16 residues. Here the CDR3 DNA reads TGTGCCAGCAGCCCTCATGGGTTTCAGGGGGGATACGAGCAGTACTTC. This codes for CASSPHGFQGGYEQYF.

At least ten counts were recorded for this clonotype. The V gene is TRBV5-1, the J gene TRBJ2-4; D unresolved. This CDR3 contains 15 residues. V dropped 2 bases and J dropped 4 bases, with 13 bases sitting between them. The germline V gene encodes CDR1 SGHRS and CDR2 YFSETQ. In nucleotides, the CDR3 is TGCGCCAGCAGCTTCGGGCACCCTGATAAAAACATTCAGTACTTC. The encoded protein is CASSFGHPDKNIQYF. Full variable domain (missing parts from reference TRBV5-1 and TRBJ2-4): KAGVTQTPRYLIKTRGQQVTLSCSPISGHRSVSWYQQTPGQGLQFLFEYFSETQRNKGNFPGRFSGRQFSNSRSEMNVSTLELGDSALYLCASSFGHPDKNIQYFGAGTRLSVL.

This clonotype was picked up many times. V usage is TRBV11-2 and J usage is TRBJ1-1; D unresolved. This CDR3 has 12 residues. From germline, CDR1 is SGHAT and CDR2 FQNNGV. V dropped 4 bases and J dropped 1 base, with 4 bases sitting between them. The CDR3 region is CASSYGNTEAFF. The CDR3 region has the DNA TGTGCCAGCAGCTACGGGAACACTGAAGCTTTCTTT.

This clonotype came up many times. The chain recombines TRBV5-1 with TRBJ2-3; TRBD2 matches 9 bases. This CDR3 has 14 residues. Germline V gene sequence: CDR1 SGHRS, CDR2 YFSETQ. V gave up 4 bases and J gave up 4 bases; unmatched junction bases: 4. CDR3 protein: CASSRSGGADTQYF. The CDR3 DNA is TGCGCCAGCAGCCGTAGCGGGGGAGCAGATACGCAGTATTTT.

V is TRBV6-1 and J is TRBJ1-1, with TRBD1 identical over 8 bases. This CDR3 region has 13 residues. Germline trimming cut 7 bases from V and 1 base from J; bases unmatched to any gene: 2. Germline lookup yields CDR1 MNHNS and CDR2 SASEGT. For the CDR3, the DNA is TGTGCCAGCAATGACAGGGGGAACACTGAAGCTTTCTTT. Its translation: CASNDRGNTEAFF.

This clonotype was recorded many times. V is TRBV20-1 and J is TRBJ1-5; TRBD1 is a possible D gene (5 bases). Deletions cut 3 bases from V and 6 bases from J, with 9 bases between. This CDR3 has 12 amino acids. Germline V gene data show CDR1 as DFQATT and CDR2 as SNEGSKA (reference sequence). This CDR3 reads CSARGGGQPQHF. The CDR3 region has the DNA TGCAGTGCTAGGGGCGGGGGTCAGCCCCAGCATTTT.

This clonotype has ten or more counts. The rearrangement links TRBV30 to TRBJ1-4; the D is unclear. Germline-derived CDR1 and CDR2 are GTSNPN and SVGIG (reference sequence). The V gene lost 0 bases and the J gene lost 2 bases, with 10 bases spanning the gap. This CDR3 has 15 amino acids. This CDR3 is CAWSVLGYTNEKLFF. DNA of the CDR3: TGTGCCTGGAGTGTACTTGGTTACACTAATGAAAAACTGTTTTTT.

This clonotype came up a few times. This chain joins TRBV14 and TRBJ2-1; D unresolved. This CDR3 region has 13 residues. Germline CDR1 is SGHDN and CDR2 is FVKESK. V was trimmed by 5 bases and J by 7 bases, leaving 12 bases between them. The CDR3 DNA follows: TGTGCCAGCAGCGACCTAGGTTTGAATGAGCAGTTCTTC. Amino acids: CASSDLGLNEQFF.

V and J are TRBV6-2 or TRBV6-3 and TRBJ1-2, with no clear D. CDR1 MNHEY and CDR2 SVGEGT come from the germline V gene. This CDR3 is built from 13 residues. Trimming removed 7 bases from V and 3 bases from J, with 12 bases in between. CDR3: CASTARSYYGYTF. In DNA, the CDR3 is TGTGCCAGCACCGCCAGGTCCTACTATGGCTACACCTTC.

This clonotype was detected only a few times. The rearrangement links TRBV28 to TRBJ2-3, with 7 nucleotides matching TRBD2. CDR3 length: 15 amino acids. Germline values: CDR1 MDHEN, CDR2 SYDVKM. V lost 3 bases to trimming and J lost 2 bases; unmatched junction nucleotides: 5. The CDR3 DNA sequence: TGTGCCAGCAGTTTGGCAGCGGGACCCACAGATACGCAGTATTTT. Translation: CASSLAAGPTDTQYF.

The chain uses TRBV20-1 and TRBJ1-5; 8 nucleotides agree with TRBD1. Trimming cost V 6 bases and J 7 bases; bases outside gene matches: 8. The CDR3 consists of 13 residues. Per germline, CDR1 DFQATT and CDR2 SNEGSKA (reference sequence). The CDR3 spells CSAEAGGWQPQHF. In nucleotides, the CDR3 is TGCAGTGCCGAGGCAGGGGGCTGGCAGCCCCAGCATTTT.

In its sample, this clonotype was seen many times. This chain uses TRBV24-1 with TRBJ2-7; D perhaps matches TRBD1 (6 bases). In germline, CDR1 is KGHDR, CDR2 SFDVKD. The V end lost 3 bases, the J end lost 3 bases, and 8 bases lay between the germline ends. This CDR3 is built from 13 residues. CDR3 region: CATSDRGIYEQYF. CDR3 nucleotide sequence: TGTGCCACCAGTGATAGGGGGATCTACGAGCAGTACTTC.

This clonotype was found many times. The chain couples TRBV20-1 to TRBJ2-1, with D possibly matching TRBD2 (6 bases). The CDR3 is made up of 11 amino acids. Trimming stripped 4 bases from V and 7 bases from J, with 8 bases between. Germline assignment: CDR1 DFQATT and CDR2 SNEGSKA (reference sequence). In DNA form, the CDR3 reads TGCAGTGCTACGGGGAGGAATGAGCAGTTCTTC. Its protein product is CSATGRNEQFF.

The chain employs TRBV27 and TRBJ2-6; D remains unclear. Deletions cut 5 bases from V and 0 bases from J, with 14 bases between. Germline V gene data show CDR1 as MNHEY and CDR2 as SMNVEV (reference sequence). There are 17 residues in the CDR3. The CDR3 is CASSPPWAFSGANVLTF. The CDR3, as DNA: TGTGCCAGCAGTCCCCCCTGGGCCTTCTCTGGGGCCAACGTCCTGACTTTC.

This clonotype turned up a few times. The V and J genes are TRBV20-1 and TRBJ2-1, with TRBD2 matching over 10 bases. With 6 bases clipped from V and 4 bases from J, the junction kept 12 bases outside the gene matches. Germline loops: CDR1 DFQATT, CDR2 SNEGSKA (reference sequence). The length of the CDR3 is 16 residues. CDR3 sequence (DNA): TGCAGTGCCCCACTAGCGGGGTCGAAAGGATACAATGAGCAGTTCTTC. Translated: CSAPLAGSKGYNEQFF.

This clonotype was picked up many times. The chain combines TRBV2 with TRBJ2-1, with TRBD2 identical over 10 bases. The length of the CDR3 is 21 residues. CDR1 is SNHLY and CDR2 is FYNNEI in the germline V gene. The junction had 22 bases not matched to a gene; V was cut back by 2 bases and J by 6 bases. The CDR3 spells CASSESVAASGRIIVGNEQFF. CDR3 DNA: TGTGCCAGCAGTGAAAGTGTCGCGGCTAGCGGGAGAATAATAGTAGGCAATGAGCAGTTCTTC.

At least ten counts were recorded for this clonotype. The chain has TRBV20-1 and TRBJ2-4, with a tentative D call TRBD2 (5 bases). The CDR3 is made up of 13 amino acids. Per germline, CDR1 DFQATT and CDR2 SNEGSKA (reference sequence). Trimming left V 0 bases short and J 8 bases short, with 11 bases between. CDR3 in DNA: TGCAGTGCTAGAGACGGGGTCGCGGACATTCAGTACTTC. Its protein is CSARDGVADIQYF.

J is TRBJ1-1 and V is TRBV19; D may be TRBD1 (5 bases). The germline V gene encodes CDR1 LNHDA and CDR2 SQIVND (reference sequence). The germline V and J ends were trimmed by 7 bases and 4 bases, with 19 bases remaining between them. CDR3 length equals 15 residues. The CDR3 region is CASMPDSQGVTEAFF. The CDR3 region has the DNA TGTGCCAGTATGCCGGACTCGCAGGGAGTCACTGAAGCTTTCTTT.

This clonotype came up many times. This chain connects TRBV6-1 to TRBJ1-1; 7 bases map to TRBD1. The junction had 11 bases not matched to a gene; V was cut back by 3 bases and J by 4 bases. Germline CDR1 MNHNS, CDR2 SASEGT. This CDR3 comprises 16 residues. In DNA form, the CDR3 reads TGTGCCAGCAGTGACTCTCTACCCTCAGGGGGCACTGAAGCTTTCTTT. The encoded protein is CASSDSLPSGGTEAFF.